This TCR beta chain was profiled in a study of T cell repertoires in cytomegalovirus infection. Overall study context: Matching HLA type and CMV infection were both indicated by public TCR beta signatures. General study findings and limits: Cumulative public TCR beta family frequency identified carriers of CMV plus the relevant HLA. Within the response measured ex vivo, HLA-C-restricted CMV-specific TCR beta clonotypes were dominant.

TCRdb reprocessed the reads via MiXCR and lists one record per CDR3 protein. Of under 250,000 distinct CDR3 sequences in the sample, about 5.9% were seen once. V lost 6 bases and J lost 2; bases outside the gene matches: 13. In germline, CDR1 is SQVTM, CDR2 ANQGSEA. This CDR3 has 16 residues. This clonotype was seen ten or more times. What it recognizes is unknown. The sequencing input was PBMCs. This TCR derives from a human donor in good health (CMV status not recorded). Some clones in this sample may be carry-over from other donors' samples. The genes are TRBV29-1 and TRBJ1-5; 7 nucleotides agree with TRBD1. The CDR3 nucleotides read TGCAGCGTCCAACAGGGGCCTCCCGGGGGCAATCAGCCCCAGCATTTT. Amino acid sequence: CSVQQGPPGGNQPQHF.